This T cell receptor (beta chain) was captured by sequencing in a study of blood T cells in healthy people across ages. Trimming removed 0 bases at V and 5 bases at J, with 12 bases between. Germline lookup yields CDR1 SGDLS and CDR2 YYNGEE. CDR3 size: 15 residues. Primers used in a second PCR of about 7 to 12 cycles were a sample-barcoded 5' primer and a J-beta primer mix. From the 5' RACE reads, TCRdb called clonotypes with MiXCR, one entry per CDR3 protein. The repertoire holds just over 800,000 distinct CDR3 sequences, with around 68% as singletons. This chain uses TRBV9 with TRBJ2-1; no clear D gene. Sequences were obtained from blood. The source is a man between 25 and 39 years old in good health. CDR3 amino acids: CASSVGRNFNNEQFF. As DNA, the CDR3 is TGTGCCAGCAGCGTAGGCAGGAACTTTAACAATGAGCAGTTCTTC.